Below, 21 T cell receptor beta chains from the same sample are listed, as sequenced in a study of T-cell memory formation after mild COVID-19 (dated by TCRdb to the early 2020s). The method was 5' RACE. These reads were obtained on an Illumina NovaSeq 6000. TCRdb trimmed public reads at Q25 via fastp, called clones via MiXCR and kept in-frame beta chains. Duplicate CDR3 protein sequences are folded into a single record with the most common DNA and genes. This sample holds 130,000 to 150,000 distinct CDR3 sequences; 15% to 20% were observed only once. The ten largest clones add up to under 2.5% of the sample. The specimen sequenced was PBMCs or a T cell subset sorted from them (not recorded which). These TCRs come from an adult woman who had mild COVID-19 (a few samples of this study predate the infection). The sample titles of this study are shuffled in the database, so cell type and time point are left out; the donor was told from shared clones.

V is TRBV2 and J is TRBJ1-4; 8 bases are a match to TRBD1. V shed 6 bases, J shed 4 bases, and the junction held 7 bases outside the gene matches. Germline V gene sequence: CDR1 SNHLY, CDR2 FYNNEI. This CDR3 contains 15 residues. CDR3 region: CASSDGTGFNEKLFF. The CDR3 coding sequence is TGTGCCAGCAGCGACGGGACAGGCTTTAATGAAAAACTGTTTTTT.

The rearrangement links TRBV5-8 to TRBJ1-1; 7 nucleotides line up with TRBD1. The CDR3 consists of 16 residues. Losses at the gene ends were 4 bases for V and 0 bases for J; bases not matched to a gene: 9. Per germline, CDR1 SGHTS and CDR2 YDEGEE. CDR3 region: CASSPGTVLMNTEAFF. The CDR3 DNA reads TGTGCCAGCAGCCCCGGGACAGTGCTTATGAACACTGAAGCTTTCTTT.

This sequence joins TRBV12-3 or TRBV12-4 and TRBJ2-5; 12 nucleotides line up with TRBD2. This CDR3 has 14 amino acids. Unmatched junction bases numbered 3, after V lost 5 bases and J lost 5 bases. CDR3 nucleotides: TGTGCCAGCAGTACCGGACTAGCGGGGGAGACCCAGTACTTC. It specifies CASSTGLAGETQYF.

This chain links TRBV20-1 with TRBJ2-3; 10 positions match TRBD2. V was clipped by 0 bases and J by 0 bases; unmatched bases: 12. The V gene's germline CDR1 is DFQATT and CDR2 SNEGSKA (reference sequence). The CDR3 has 19 residues. CDR3 loop: CSARDPRVASGGSTDTQYF. For the CDR3, the DNA is TGCAGTGCTAGAGATCCCCGGGTGGCTAGCGGGGGTAGCACAGATACGCAGTATTTT.

This clonotype has only a few counts. The chain carries TRBV30 and TRBJ2-7; 10 bases line up with TRBD2. CDR3 size: 12 residues. The V gene end was trimmed by 4 bases and the J gene end by 6 bases; junction bases not matched to a gene: 3. Germline CDR1 is GTSNPN and CDR2 is SVGIG (reference sequence). Written as DNA, the CDR3 is TGTGCCTGGACCGGGACTAGCGTCGAGCAGTACTTC. This sequence encodes CAWTGTSVEQYF.

V and J are TRBV9 and TRBJ2-3; 14 bases agree with TRBD2. The J segment lost 1 base and the V segment lost 4 bases, leaving 2 bases of the junction unmatched. The CDR3 is 16 residues long. The germline CDR1 and CDR2 sequences are SGDLS and YYNGEE. The CDR3 DNA sequence: TGTGCCAGCAGCTCGGGACTAGCGGGGGGCACAGATACGCAGTATTTT. Protein product: CASSSGLAGGTDTQYF.

This clonotype was counted between two and nine times. The chain recombines TRBV7-8 with TRBJ1-5; D remains unclear. Germline V gene lookup returns CDR1 SGHVS and CDR2 FQNEAQ. V lost 3 bases and J 4 bases, leaving 10 bases between the germline ends. The CDR3 loop spans 14 amino acids. The CDR3 DNA is TGTGCCAGCAGCTTTAACGTAGGGAATCAGCCCCAGCATTTT. Its protein is CASSFNVGNQPQHF.

This clonotype was found a few times. The rearrangement uses TRBV18 and TRBJ2-5, with D tentatively TRBD1 or TRBD2 (5 bases each). The V and J ends lost 3 bases and 4 bases respectively, with 12 bases between them. This CDR3 has 14 residues. Germline values: CDR1 KGHSH, CDR2 LQKENI. Here the CDR3 reads CASSPPGRGETQYF. The CDR3 nucleotides are TGTGCCAGCTCACCGCCGGGAAGGGGAGAGACCCAGTACTTC.

This clonotype occurred many times. This chain connects TRBV5-1 to TRBJ2-4; possibly TRBD1 for D (6 bases). V lost 4 bases to trimming and J lost 5 bases, with 19 bases between them. There are 16 residues in the CDR3. Germline CDR1 is SGHRS and CDR2 is YFSETQ. Here the CDR3 DNA reads TGCGCCAGCAGCCTGGGACAACCTGCGGGCGAAAACATTCAGTACTTC. It codes for CASSLGQPAGENIQYF.

This clonotype occurred a few times. The DNA for the CDR3 is TGTGCCAGCAGCTTAGCGTCGGGACAGGGTGGTGAAAAACTGTTTTTT. Its protein product is CASSLASGQGGEKLFF. The chain uses TRBV7-9 and TRBJ1-4, with 9 bases matching TRBD1. There are 16 residues in the CDR3. Germline trimming cut 0 bases from V and 7 bases from J; bases unmatched to any gene: 6. CDR1 is SEHNR, CDR2 FQNEAQ, per germline (reference sequence).

The sample holds a few counts of this clonotype. The V call is TRBV12-3 or TRBV12-4, the J call TRBJ2-3; 11 positions match TRBD2. This CDR3 comprises 14 residues. Losses at the gene ends were 3 bases for V and 6 bases for J; bases not matched to a gene: 2. CDR3 in amino acids: CASSFSGGADTQYF. In nucleotides, the CDR3 is TGTGCCAGCAGTTTTAGCGGGGGGGCCGATACGCAGTATTTT.

The rearrangement joins TRBV2 to TRBJ1-1; possibly TRBD1 for D (6 bases). The CDR3 sequence is 15 residues long. Germline-derived CDR1 and CDR2 are SNHLY and FYNNEI. V gave up 6 bases and J gave up 0 bases, with 14 bases separating them. For the CDR3, the DNA is TGTGCCAGCAGGTGGCAGGGGCCGGTGAACACTGAAGCTTTCTTT. Protein sequence: CASRWQGPVNTEAFF.

The V and J genes are TRBV24-1 and TRBJ2-3; TRBD2 agrees at 7 bases. Looked up from germline, CDR1 is KGHDR and CDR2 is SFDVKD. V gave up 2 bases and J gave up 2 bases; unmatched junction bases: 12. The CDR3 is 18 residues long. As DNA, the CDR3 is TGTGCCACCAGTGATTCCAGAGGAGCGGGGCCAATCACAGATACGCAGTATTTT. Amino acids: CATSDSRGAGPITDTQYF.

A few counts support this clonotype. This CDR3 is CASSPSMRARSYNEQFF. In DNA, the CDR3 is TGTGCCAGCTCACCGAGCATGCGGGCTCGCTCCTACAATGAGCAGTTCTTC. The chain has TRBV18 and TRBJ2-1; D is perhaps TRBD2 (5 bases). The V gene lost 3 bases and the J gene lost 0 bases, with 15 bases spanning the gap. Germline V gives CDR1 KGHSH, CDR2 LQKENI. The CDR3 extends over 17 amino acids.

At least ten counts were recorded for this clonotype. This chain joins TRBV27 and TRBJ1-2; D is perhaps TRBD1 (5 bases). Deletions cut 6 bases from V and 4 bases from J, with 18 bases between. Germline values: CDR1 MNHEY, CDR2 SMNVEV (reference sequence). The CDR3 extends over 15 amino acids. The CDR3 DNA is TGTGCCAGCAGACCCAGGGTCGTGGATAGCTATGGCTACACCTTC. This translates into CASRPRVVDSYGYTF.

V and J are TRBV5-8 and TRBJ2-2; D may be TRBD2 (5 bases). V lost 4 bases and J lost 5, with 9 bases in between. The germline V gene encodes CDR1 SGHTS and CDR2 YDEGEE. This CDR3 region has 13 residues. Here the CDR3 reads CASSHRGTGELFF. CDR3 coding DNA: TGTGCCAGCAGCCATCGAGGGACCGGGGAGCTGTTTTTT.

Only a few counts were recorded for this clonotype. The DNA for the CDR3 is TGCGCCAGCAGCTCCCGGGACCCCAAGGGTCACTACGAGCAGTACTTC. Its protein product is CASSSRDPKGHYEQYF. This sequence joins TRBV5-1 and TRBJ2-7, with D perhaps matching TRBD1 or TRBD2 (5 bases each). The CDR3 extends over 16 amino acids. Trimming stripped 3 bases from V and 3 bases from J, with 19 bases between. Germline V gives CDR1 SGHRS, CDR2 YFSETQ.

The V call is TRBV18, the J call TRBJ1-1; no firm D call. With 3 bases removed from V and 1 base from J, the gap between germline ends came to 9 bases. CDR3 length: 14 residues. In germline, CDR1 is KGHSH, CDR2 LQKENI. CDR3 nucleotides: TGTGCCAGCTCACCTCCCAAACCGAACACTGAAGCTTTCTTT. Its translation is CASSPPKPNTEAFF.

There are a few counts of this clonotype. The rearrangement joins TRBV4-3 to TRBJ2-3, with D hard to call. CDR3 size: 15 residues. Trimming took off 0 bases at V and 2 bases at J, with 9 bases between the two ends. CDR1 is LGHNA, CDR2 YSLEER, per germline. DNA of the CDR3: TGCGCCAGCAGCCAAGACTGGCTTGACACAGATACGCAGTATTTT. Protein: CASSQDWLDTDTQYF.

The V call is TRBV12-3 or TRBV12-4, the J call TRBJ1-1; D is undetermined. CDR3 length: 15 amino acids. Trimming shortened V by 5 bases and J by 4 bases, and 17 bases separated the two germline ends. The CDR3 loop reads CASSTYTHRGTEAFF. CDR3 nucleotide sequence: TGTGCCAGCAGTACATACACGCACCGGGGCACTGAAGCTTTCTTT.

By proportion, this clonotype is medium-sized (0.01 to 0.1%). This sequence joins TRBV5-1 and TRBJ1-6, with 8 bases matching TRBD1. The CDR3 extends over 16 amino acids. V lost 2 bases to trimming and J lost 3 bases; unmatched junction nucleotides: 4. Germline CDR1 is SGHRS and CDR2 is YFSETQ. The CDR3 sequence: CASSFDRGGYNSPLHF. The CDR3 DNA is TGCGCCAGCAGCTTTGACAGGGGCGGCTATAATTCACCCCTCCACTTT. The whole variable domain, remainder taken from reference TRBV5-1 and TRBJ1-6, is KAGVTQTPRYLIKTRGQQVTLSCSPISGHRSVSWYQQTPGQGLQFLFEYFSETQRNKGNFPGRFSGRQFSNSRSEMNVSTLELGDSALYLCASSFDRGGYNSPLHFGNGTRLTVT.